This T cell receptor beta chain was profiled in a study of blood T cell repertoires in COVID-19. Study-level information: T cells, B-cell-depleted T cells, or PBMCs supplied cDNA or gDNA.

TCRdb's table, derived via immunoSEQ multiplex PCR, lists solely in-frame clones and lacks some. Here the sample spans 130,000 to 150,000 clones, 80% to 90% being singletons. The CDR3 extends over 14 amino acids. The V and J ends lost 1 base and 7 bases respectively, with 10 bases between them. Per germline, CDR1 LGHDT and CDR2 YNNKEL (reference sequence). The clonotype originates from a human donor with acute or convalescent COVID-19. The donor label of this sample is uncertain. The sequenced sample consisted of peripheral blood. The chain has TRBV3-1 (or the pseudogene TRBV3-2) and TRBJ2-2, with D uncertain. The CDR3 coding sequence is TGTGCCAGCAGCCAAGGTCCGGGTGGCGGGGAGCTGTTTTTT. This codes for CASSQGPGGGELFF.